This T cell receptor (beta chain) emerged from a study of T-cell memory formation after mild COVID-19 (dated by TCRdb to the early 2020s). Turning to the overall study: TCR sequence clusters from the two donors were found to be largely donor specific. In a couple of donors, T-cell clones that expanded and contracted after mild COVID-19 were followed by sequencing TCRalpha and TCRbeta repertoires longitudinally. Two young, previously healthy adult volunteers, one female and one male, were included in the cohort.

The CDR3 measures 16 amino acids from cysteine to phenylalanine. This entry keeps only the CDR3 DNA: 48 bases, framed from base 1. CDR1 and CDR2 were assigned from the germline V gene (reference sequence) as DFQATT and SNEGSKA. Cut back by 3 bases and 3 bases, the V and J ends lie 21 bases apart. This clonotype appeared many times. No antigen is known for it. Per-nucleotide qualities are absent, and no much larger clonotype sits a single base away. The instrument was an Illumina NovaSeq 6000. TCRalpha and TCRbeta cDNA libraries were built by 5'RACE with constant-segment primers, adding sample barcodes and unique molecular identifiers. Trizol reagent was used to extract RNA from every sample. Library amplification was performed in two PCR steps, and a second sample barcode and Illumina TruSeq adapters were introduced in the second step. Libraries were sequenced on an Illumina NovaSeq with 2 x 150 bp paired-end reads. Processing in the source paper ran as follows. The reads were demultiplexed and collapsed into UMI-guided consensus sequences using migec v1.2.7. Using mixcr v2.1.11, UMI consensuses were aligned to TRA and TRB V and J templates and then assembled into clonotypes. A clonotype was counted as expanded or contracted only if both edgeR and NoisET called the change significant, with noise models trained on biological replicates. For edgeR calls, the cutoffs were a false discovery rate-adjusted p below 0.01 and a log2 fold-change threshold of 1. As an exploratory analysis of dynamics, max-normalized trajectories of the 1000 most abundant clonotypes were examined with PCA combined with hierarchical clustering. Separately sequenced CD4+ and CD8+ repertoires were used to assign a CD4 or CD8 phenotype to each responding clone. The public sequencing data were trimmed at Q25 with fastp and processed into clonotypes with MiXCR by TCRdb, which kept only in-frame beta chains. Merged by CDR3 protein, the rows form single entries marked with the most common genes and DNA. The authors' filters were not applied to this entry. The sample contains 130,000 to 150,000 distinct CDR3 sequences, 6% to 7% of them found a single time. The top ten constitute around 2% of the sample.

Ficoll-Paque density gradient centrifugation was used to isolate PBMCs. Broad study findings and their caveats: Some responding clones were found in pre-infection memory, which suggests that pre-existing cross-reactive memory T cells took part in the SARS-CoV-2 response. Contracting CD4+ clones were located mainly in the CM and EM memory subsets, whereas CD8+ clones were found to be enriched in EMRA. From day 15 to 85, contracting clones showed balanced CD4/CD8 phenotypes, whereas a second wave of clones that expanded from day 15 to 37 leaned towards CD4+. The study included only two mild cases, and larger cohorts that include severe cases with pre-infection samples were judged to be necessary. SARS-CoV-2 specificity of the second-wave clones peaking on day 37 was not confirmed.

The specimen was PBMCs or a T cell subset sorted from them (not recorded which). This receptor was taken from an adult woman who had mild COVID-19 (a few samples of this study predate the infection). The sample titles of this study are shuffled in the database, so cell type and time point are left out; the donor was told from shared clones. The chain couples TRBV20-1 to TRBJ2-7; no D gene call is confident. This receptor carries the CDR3 CSASSPQKGNSYEQYF. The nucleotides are TGCAGTGCTAGTAGTCCCCAGAAGGGAAACAGCTACGAGCAGTACTTC.